The 3 T cell receptor beta chains listed next were all sequenced from one sample in a study of shared clonotypes between healthy human individuals. Naive CD8 cells, CD45RO-negative and positively selected for CCR7, excluded terminally differentiated effector memory CD45RA+ cells. Generated by immunoSEQ multiplex PCR, the TCRdb table keeps only in-frame clones and is missing some. This table has nearly 2 million clones, roughly 94% appearing once. Sequences were obtained from naive CD8+ T cells sorted from blood. The receptors here all came from a man aged 18 to 29 in good health.

The V gene is TRBV6-5, the J gene TRBJ2-7, with TRBD2 identical over 8 bases. This CDR3 comprises 15 residues. The trim removed 5 bases at V and 2 bases at J, leaving 8 bases unmatched. Per germline, CDR1 MNHEY and CDR2 SVGAGI. CDR3 residues: CASSPTTSATYEQYF. DNA for the CDR3: TGTGCCAGCAGTCCGACGACTAGCGCCACCTACGAGCAGTACTTC.

The gene calls are TRBV19 and TRBJ2-7; TRBD2 is a possible D gene (6 bases). Germline V gives CDR1 LNHDA, CDR2 SQIVND (reference sequence). Trimming shortened V by 1 base and J by 2 bases, and 15 bases separated the two germline ends. This CDR3 has 16 amino acids. The CDR3 region has the DNA TGTGCCAGTAGTATAGTACTCGGGACTTCTACCTACGAGCAGTACTTC. Amino acids: CASSIVLGTSTYEQYF.

The chain employs TRBV7-6 and TRBJ1-1, with D maybe TRBD1 (5 bases). V lost 5 bases and J 8 bases, leaving 18 bases between the germline ends. CDR1 is SGHVS and CDR2 is FNYEAQ in the germline V gene. The CDR3 runs to 14 residues. The CDR3 spells CASSETRDPREAFF. As DNA, the CDR3 is TGTGCCAGCAGCGAGACCCGGGACCCAAGGGAAGCTTTCTTT. Based on the CDR3 plus reference TRBV7-6 and TRBJ1-1, the full variable domain is GAGVSQSPRYKVTKRGQDVALRCDPISGHVSLYWYRQALGQGPEFLTYFNYEAQQDKSGLPNDRFSAERPEGSISTLTIQRTEQRDSAMYRCASSETRDPREAFFGQGTRLTVV.